The following is a TCR beta chain sequence with its context. Here immunoSEQ multiplex PCR was the method, and the copy in TCRdb shows in-frame clones only, minus some. The sample holds over 200,000 clones, about 85% seen once. This entry belongs to a study of blood T cell repertoires in COVID-19. Turning to the study itself: Whether acute or convalescent, the COVID-19 samples came from the United States, Italy and Spain.

Germline trimming cut 2 bases from V and 4 bases from J; bases unmatched to any gene: 3. Germline V gives CDR1 LNHDA, CDR2 SQIVND (reference sequence). There are 14 residues in the CDR3. The chain is built from TRBV19 and TRBJ2-5, with 8 bases lining up with TRBD1. Sequencing was performed on peripheral blood. The clonotype originates from an elderly woman with acute or convalescent COVID-19. CDR3 DNA: TGTGCCAGTAGTATACAGGGGGCATCAGAGACCCAGTACTTC. It codes for CASSIQGASETQYF.